The 17 T cell receptor beta chains reported below all come from one sample, sequenced in a study of blood T cells in healthy people across ages. Using a J-beta primer mix together with a sample-barcoded 5' primer, a second PCR was run for roughly 7 to 12 cycles. TCRdb re-derived calls from the 5' RACE reads in MiXCR, one entry per CDR3 protein. Of roughly 570,000 distinct CDR3 sequences in the sample, 27% are singletons; the top ten hold approximately 17%. What was sequenced was blood. The origin of the receptors is a woman in her 70s in good health.

The chain employs TRBV10-3 and TRBJ1-2, with D hard to call. CDR1 and CDR2 from the germline V gene are ENHRY and SYGVKD. Trimming pared 3 bases from V and 5 bases from J, leaving 19 bases between. The CDR3 contains 16 residues. CDR3 sequence reads: CAISDRKPSSWYGYTF. In DNA, the CDR3 is TGTGCCATCAGTGACCGAAAGCCAAGCTCGTGGTATGGCTACACCTTC.

This clonotype has a handful of counts. The chain uses TRBV5-1 and TRBJ2-5; 9 bases line up with TRBD2. TRBJ2-1 matches the DNA end more closely, so the J call is doubtful. CDR1 SGHRS and CDR2 YFSETQ come from the germline V gene. The CDR3 loop spans 15 amino acids. The CDR3 is CASSLDGGGAIEQFF. The CDR3 DNA reads as TGCGCCAGCAGCTTGGATGGCGGGGGGGCCATTGAGCAGTTCTTC.

The chain uses TRBV5-1 and TRBJ2-5; D perhaps matches TRBD2 (6 bases). Germline V gene data show CDR1 as SGHRS and CDR2 as YFSETQ. Trimming stripped 1 base from V and 3 bases from J, with 16 bases between. The CDR3 spans 16 residues. The CDR3 spells CASSLTPGRSEETQYF. The CDR3 region has the DNA TGCGCCAGCAGCTTGACGCCAGGGAGGTCGGAAGAGACCCAGTACTTC.

The chain carries TRBV6-6 and TRBJ1-3; D remains ambiguous. The CDR3 sequence is 13 residues long. The V end was cut by 5 bases, the J end by 0 bases, with 5 bases between. Germline lookup yields CDR1 MNHNY and CDR2 SVGAGI (reference sequence). This CDR3 reads CASSTNSGNTIYF. As DNA, the CDR3 is TGTGCCAGCAGTACAAACTCTGGAAACACCATATATTTT.

The chain has TRBV20-1 and TRBJ2-5, with 8 bases fitting TRBD2. The CDR3 is made up of 14 amino acids. Unmatched junction bases numbered 6, after V lost 5 bases and J lost 1 base. From germline, CDR1 is DFQATT and CDR2 SNEGSKA (reference sequence). CDR3 sequence (DNA): TGCAGTGCTGGGACGGGACTAGTCCAAGAGACCCAGTACTTC. Residues: CSAGTGLVQETQYF.

Regarding this clonotype: Likely a read error: the CDR3 ends without its conserved phenylalanine or tryptophan. J is TRBJ2-1 and V is TRBV12-3 or TRBV12-4; TRBD2 matches at 9 bases. J was trimmed by 8 bases and V by 3 bases; bases with no gene match: 8. The CDR3 covers 15 residues. CDR3 DNA sequence: TGTGCCAGCAGTTTCACCTCTAGCGGGGTGGATGAGCAGTTCCTC. This encodes CASSFTSSGVDEQFL.

This clonotype was counted only a few times. This rearrangement joins TRBV6-6 to TRBJ1-1; D gene ambiguous. From germline, CDR1 is MNHNY and CDR2 SVGAGI (reference sequence). The CDR3 consists of 12 residues. V was pared by 8 bases and J by 6 bases, with 13 bases between. The CDR3 sequence is CASRAGEAEAFF. DNA of the CDR3: TGTGCCAGCCGGGCCGGCGAGGCTGAAGCTTTCTTT.

The chain employs TRBV24-1 and TRBJ1-5; TRBD1 agrees at 7 bases. V shed 7 bases, J shed 2 bases, and the junction held 1 base outside the gene matches. The CDR3 totals 13 residues. Germline values: CDR1 KGHDR, CDR2 SFDVKD. This CDR3 is CATSDRGNQPQHF. The CDR3 DNA follows: TGTGCCACCAGCGACAGGGGCAATCAGCCCCAGCATTTT.

In nucleotides, the CDR3 is TGTGCCAGCAGCCAAGAGCTAGGAGGGCACCGCCCCTATGGCTACACCTTC. This translates into CASSQELGGHRPYGYTF. The chain uses TRBV14 and TRBJ1-2, with D unresolved. V shed 0 bases and J shed 4 bases, with 18 bases lying between them. The germline V gene has CDR1 SGHDN and CDR2 FVKESK. The CDR3 sequence is 17 residues long.

The chain has TRBV2 and TRBJ2-1; D is uncertain. The ends were cut back, 6 bases at V and 4 bases at J, with 16 bases in the middle. The germline V gene encodes CDR1 SNHLY and CDR2 FYNNEI. The CDR3 has 15 residues. The CDR3 sequence is CASSPSRATYNEQFF. In DNA, the CDR3 is TGTGCCAGCAGCCCCTCCCGGGCCACGTACAATGAGCAGTTCTTC.

This clonotype appeared a few times. The chain couples TRBV12-3 or TRBV12-4 to TRBJ2-7; TRBD1 matches 8 bases. This CDR3 contains 14 residues. V dropped 5 bases and J dropped 5; count of bases not matched to a gene: 8. The CDR3 reads CASSPTGVSHEQYF. The CDR3 bases are TGTGCCAGCAGTCCGACAGGGGTGTCTCACGAGCAGTACTTC.

The chain carries TRBV20-1 and TRBJ1-1; 7 nucleotides match TRBD1. The CDR3 covers 15 residues. The V segment lost 0 bases and the J segment 2 bases; nucleotides outside the gene matches: 6. Germline CDR1 is DFQATT and CDR2 is SNEGSKA (reference sequence). CDR3 nucleotide sequence: TGCAGTGCTAGAGACAGGGGGGGTGGAAACACTGAAGCTTTCTTT. It encodes CSARDRGGGNTEAFF.

The chain combines TRBV3-1 with TRBJ1-5; TRBD1 agrees at 7 bases. The junction had 7 bases not matched to a gene; V was cut back by 2 bases and J by 6 bases. Per the germline V gene, CDR1 is LGHDT and CDR2 is YNNKEL (reference sequence). CDR3 length equals 15 residues. The CDR3 DNA follows: TGTGCCAGCAGCCAACAAGGGGGCGCGGGTCAGCCCCAGCATTTT. Translating it yields CASSQQGGAGQPQHF. The full variable domain, its missing parts supplied by reference TRBV3-1 and TRBJ1-5, is DTAVSQTPKYLVTQMGNDKSIKCEQNLGHDTMYWYKQDSKKFLKIMFSYNNKELIINETVPNRFSPKSPDKAHLNLHINSLELGDSAVYFCASSQQGGAGQPQHFGDGTRLSIL.

Only a few counts were recorded for this clonotype. This chain joins TRBV6-1 and TRBJ1-5, with 9 bases fitting TRBD1. This CDR3 spans 14 amino acids. Germline assignment: CDR1 MNHNS and CDR2 SASEGT. V trimming: 5 bases; J trimming: 3 bases; junction bases outside the gene matches: 2. CDR3 residues: CASSRDRDNQPQHF. In DNA form, the CDR3 reads TGTGCCAGCAGTAGGGACAGGGACAATCAGCCCCAGCATTTT.

The rearrangement joins TRBV7-3 to TRBJ2-3, with 8 positions matching TRBD2. Germline lookup yields CDR1 SGHTA and CDR2 FQGTGA. J lost 2 bases, V lost 5 bases, and 9 bases had no gene match. The CDR3 sequence is 16 residues long. This CDR3 is CASSSGRRGVTDTQYF. CDR3 DNA sequence: TGTGCCAGCAGCAGTGGGCGGCGGGGGGTCACAGATACGCAGTATTTT.

This clonotype was observed a few times. This chain joins TRBV4-3 and TRBJ1-4; the D is unclear. The CDR3 totals 15 residues. The V end was cut by 2 bases, the J end by 3 bases, with 10 bases between. CDR1 and CDR2 from the germline V gene are LGHNA and YSLEER. The CDR3 DNA sequence: TGCGCCAGCAGCCAAAGGAGAGGTGCTAATGAAAAACTGTTTTTT. The encoded protein is CASSQRRGANEKLFF.

This clonotype was seen a handful of times. A much larger clone sits a single nucleotide away, making a read error possible. J is TRBJ2-6 and V is TRBV5-1; D is perhaps TRBD1 (5 bases). In germline, CDR1 is SGHRS, CDR2 YFSETQ. The CDR3 totals 15 residues. V gave up 0 bases and J gave up 2 bases, with 6 bases separating them. The CDR3 coding sequence is TGCGCCAGCAGCTTGGCAGGGACTGGGGCCAACGTCCTGACTTTC. Translated: CASSLAGTGANVLTF.